These 2 T cell receptor beta chains share one sample of origin, sequenced in a study of T-cell reconstitution after alpha-beta-depleted transplantation in children. Construction of the TCRbeta library involved unique molecular identifiers. Via MiXCR, TCRdb re-called the PCR reads, giving one row per CDR3 protein. The sample records roughly 670,000 distinct CDR3 sequences, about an eighth being singletons. Sequencing was performed on PBMCs, taken before TCRalphabeta/CD19-depleted stem cell transplant. All receptors come from a girl aged 2 to 10 with congenital amegakaryocytic thrombocytopenia, due to receive a stem cell transplant.

This clonotype was seen repeatedly, ten times or more. Here the CDR3 reads CASSLTSGTYEQYF. The CDR3 DNA follows: TGCGCCAGCAGCTTGACTAGCGGGACCTACGAGCAGTACTTC. The rearrangement uses TRBV5-1 and TRBJ2-7, with 10 bases identical to TRBD2. The CDR3 loop spans 14 amino acids. Looked up from germline, CDR1 is SGHRS and CDR2 is YFSETQ. With 1 base clipped from V and 2 bases from J, the junction kept 0 bases outside the gene matches.

This clonotype appeared a few times. J is TRBJ2-3 and V is TRBV18; 11 nucleotides align to TRBD2. The CDR3 consists of 16 residues. Germline loops: CDR1 KGHSH, CDR2 LQKENI. V lost 2 bases and J lost 5; bases outside the gene matches: 6. CDR3 residues: CASSPNSGRALDTQYF. For the CDR3, the DNA is TGTGCCAGCTCACCAAATAGCGGGAGGGCCTTAGATACGCAGTATTTT. Full variable domain (remainder filled in from reference TRBV18 and TRBJ2-3): NAGVMQNPRHLVRRRGQEARLRCSPMKGHSHVYWYRQLPEEGLKFMVYLQKENIIDESGMPKERFSAEFPKEGPSILRIQQVVRGDSAAYFCASSPNSGRALDTQYFGPGTRLTVL.